The present TCR beta chain was sequenced within a study of blood T cells in healthy people across ages. Overall study context: Using template switching, researchers captured about one barcoded beta molecule for each two T cells.

It was with a sample-barcoded 5' primer and a J-beta primer mix that a second PCR of about 6 to 12 cycles was run. Each cDNA molecule carried a tag from a template-switch adaptor that contained 12 random nucleotides. TCRdb used MiXCR to reprocess the 5' RACE reads, holding one entry per CDR3 protein. The profile shows about 1,500,000 distinct CDR3 sequences, approximately 38% of them singletons. Broader study findings: Leaving the PBMCs unsorted stopped any conclusive comparison of naive versus antigen-experienced cells. The study found more naive CD4+ cells and higher diversity in long-lived than aged donors.

A few counts support this clonotype. The antigen is unknown. This CDR3 region has 13 residues. The germline gives CDR1 SGHAT, CDR2 FQNNGV. Trimming cost V 2 bases and J 8 bases, with 9 bases left between them. Sequencing was done on a sample of blood. The rearrangement links TRBV11-2 to TRBJ1-4; no definite D call. The clonotype originates from a woman aged 18 to 35 in good health. CDR3 nucleotides: TGTGCCAGCAGCTTAAATGTACGGGAAAAACTGTTTTTT. Translated, it gives CASSLNVREKLFF. Complete variable domain (other parts from reference TRBV11-2 and TRBJ1-4): EAGVAQSPRYKIIEKRQSVAFWCNPISGHATLYWYQQILGQGPKLLIQFQNNGVVDDSQLPKDRFSAERLKGVDSTLKIQPAKLEDSAVYLCASSLNVREKLFFGSGTQLSVL.